This T cell receptor (beta chain) was recovered during a study of technical replicates of blood from a few donors. The table came from immunoSEQ multiplex PCR; TCRdb's copy has only in-frame clones and leaves some out. This sample carries tens of thousands of clones, 80% to 95% of them seen once, and the ten largest clones take 4.3%. As concerns this clone: A read error may account for a junction end that differs from germline.

The sequenced material came from PBMCs. This TCR was sampled from a human donor in good health. Some clones in this sample may be carry-over from other donors' samples.

The CDR3 sequence: CAISTGTSEGF. CDR3 sequence (DNA): TGTGCCATCAGTACCGGGACTAGTGAAGGCTTC. The chain uses TRBV10-3 and TRBJ2-7; 8 nucleotides align to TRBD2. Looked up from germline, CDR1 is ENHRY and CDR2 is SYGVKD. CDR3 length: 11 residues.